The TCR beta chain described here comes from a study of OX40 agonist ivuxolimab in advanced cancers. Clones were read by immunoSEQ multiplex PCR, and TCRdb kept only the in-frame ones, dropping some. The sample shows roughly 50,000 clones, about 91% of them seen only once. Looked up from germline, CDR1 is LNHDA and CDR2 is SQIVND (reference sequence). Trimming at V came to 1 base and at J to 3 bases, leaving 4 bases not matched to a gene. CDR3 length: 16 residues. Enrollment shut out patients with autoimmune disease history or systemic immunosuppression. About this clone: No antigen is known for it.

General study results and limits: CD8+ T cells (on average) carried more expanded clones than CD4+ T cells. It was also the case that some nonresponders had low normalized T-cell clonal expansion.

The source of this sequence is an adult with an advanced solid tumor such as melanoma, head and neck, liver or kidney cancer. The sample here was CD4+ or CD8+ T cells sorted from blood, taken in a trial of the OX40 agonist ivuxolimab. The rearrangement joins TRBV19 to TRBJ2-1, with 9 bases lining up with TRBD2. In DNA form, the CDR3 reads TGTGCCAGTAGTATAGGAACTAGCGGGTACTACAATGAGCAGTTCTTC. It is translated as CASSIGTSGYYNEQFF.